These 24 T cell receptor beta chains were sequenced from one sample in a study of metastatic and nonmetastatic thyroid tumors. TCRdb redid the clone calls on the PCR reads using MiXCR. The sample contains 90,000 or so clones, 7.5% to 9% of which appear only once. Each patient came to thyroid surgery without any prior treatment (of any kind). The sequenced sample consisted of blood. These receptors were collected from a female donor with papillary thyroid cancer or a benign thyroid nodule (not recorded which). Some clones in this sample may be carry-over from other donors' samples.

This clone was detected ten times or more. The genes are TRBV19 and TRBJ2-2; a weak D match, TRBD2 (5 bases). With 5 bases removed from V and 6 bases from J, the gap between germline ends came to 13 bases. The CDR3 length is 14 residues. Germline loops: CDR1 LNHDA, CDR2 SQIVND (reference sequence). The CDR3 here is CASSPGVVSGELFF. The CDR3 DNA follows: TGTGCCAGTAGTCCCGGGGTGGTCTCCGGGGAGCTGTTTTTT.

This clone has at least ten counts. The chain employs TRBV28 and TRBJ2-5; D not resolved. Germline CDR1 MDHEN, CDR2 SYDVKM. CDR3 size: 11 residues. The V end was cut by 7 bases, the J end by 7 bases, with 10 bases between. The CDR3: CASKKSGTQYF. In DNA, the CDR3 is TGTGCCAGCAAGAAATCAGGGACCCAGTACTTC.

In this sample, this clone turned up a few times. The chain links TRBV10-3 to TRBJ2-3; 12 bases fit TRBD2. CDR3 size: 14 residues. V trimming: 4 bases; J trimming: 11 bases; junction bases outside the gene matches: 7. CDR1 and CDR2 (germline): ENHRY, SYGVKD. The CDR3 DNA reads as TGTGCCATCAGTGGGACTAGCGGGGTTCAGGAGCAGTATTTT. This gives the protein CAISGTSGVQEQYF.

A note on this clone: Given a much more abundant clone one base away, this may be a read error. This rearrangement joins TRBV5-1 to TRBJ1-1; D is possibly TRBD1 (6 bases). V dropped 3 bases and J dropped 5 bases, with 17 bases sitting between them. CDR1 and CDR2 from the germline V gene are SGHRS and YFSETQ. This CDR3 has 15 residues. CDR3 region: CASSSGVKGWTEAFF. The CDR3 nucleotides read TGCGCCAGCAGCTCAGGGGTTAAGGGTTGGACTGAAGCTTTCTTT.

This clone was seen ten or more times. The gene calls are TRBV11-2 and TRBJ1-5; TRBD1 agrees at 9 bases. Germline trimming cut 4 bases from V and 0 bases from J; bases unmatched to any gene: 1. Germline-derived CDR1 and CDR2 are SGHAT and FQNNGV. This CDR3 spans 15 amino acids. The CDR3 nucleotides are TGTGCCAGCAGCTGGACAGGGGATAGCAATCAGCCCCAGCATTTT. Translated: CASSWTGDSNQPQHF.

This clone was recorded many times. The V gene is TRBV10-2, the J gene TRBJ2-5; weak D call: TRBD1 (5 bases). The CDR3 is 12 amino acids. Germline V CDR1 and CDR2: WSHSY, SAAADI. The V gene lost 5 bases and the J gene lost 9 bases, with 13 bases spanning the gap. The DNA for the CDR3 is TGCGCCAGCAGTTCAGCCCCAGGGTCCCAGTACTTC. This translates into CASSSAPGSQYF.

This clone has a handful of counts. A clone one base away is much larger, so this may be a read error. The chain has TRBV24-1 and TRBJ2-2; TRBD1 matches at 9 bases. Germline CDR1 is KGHDR and CDR2 is SFDVKD. CDR3 length equals 15 residues. With 9 bases clipped from V and 4 bases from J, the junction kept 8 bases outside the gene matches. CDR3 region: CATSIQGAGTGELFF. The DNA for the CDR3 is TGTGCCACCTCAATACAGGGGGCTGGCACCGGGGAGCTGTTTTTT.

Of note for this clone: An end of the junction does not agree with germline; a read error may underlie this. The chain recombines TRBV6-1 with TRBJ2-6, with D perhaps TRBD1 (5 bases). Germline values: CDR1 MNHNS, CDR2 SASEGT. The CDR3 has 17 residues. CDR3 bases: TGTGCCAGCAGTGAATTTGCAGGTCAAACTGGGGCCAACTTCCTGACTTTC. Residues: CASSEFAGQTGANFLTF.

This clone was seen at least ten times. V usage is TRBV12-3 or TRBV12-4 and J usage is TRBJ2-1; 12 nucleotides align to TRBD2. The CDR3 runs 15 residues. J gave up 7 bases and V 7 bases, and 8 bases lay outside the gene matches. This chain's CDR3 is CASTILAGGRNEQFF. DNA for the CDR3: TGTGCCAGCACCATACTAGCGGGGGGCAGGAATGAGCAGTTCTTC.

At least ten counts were recorded for this clone. The rearrangement joins TRBV30 to TRBJ2-5; no clear D gene. Trimming left V 0 bases short and J 1 base short, with 9 bases between. The CDR3 runs to 14 residues. Germline V gene data show CDR1 as GTSNPN and CDR2 as SVGIG (reference sequence). The CDR3 sequence: CAWSVYEVQETQYF. CDR3 bases: TGTGCCTGGAGTGTATACGAAGTCCAAGAGACCCAGTACTTC.

This clone was observed at least ten times. The junction differs from germline at one of its ends, possibly a read error. The chain is built from TRBV5-1 and TRBJ1-6, with D hard to call. CDR1 is SGHRS, CDR2 YFSETQ, per germline. The CDR3 is 14 amino acids. DNA for the CDR3: TGCGCCAGCAGTTTGGGAGGATCTAATTCACCCCTCCACTTT. This gives the protein CASSLGGSNSPLHF.

There are many counts of this clone. V gene TRBV30 combines with J gene TRBJ1-1; D not resolved. The length of the CDR3 is 13 residues. Germline V gives CDR1 GTSNPN, CDR2 SVGIG (reference sequence). V lost 4 bases, J lost 6 bases, and 15 bases lay in between. CDR3 region: CAWNLKGSAEAFF. CDR3 nucleotide sequence: TGTGCCTGGAACCTAAAAGGTAGCGCTGAAGCTTTCTTT. Together with reference TRBV30 and TRBJ1-1, the CDR3 gives the full variable domain: SQTIHQWPATLVQPVGSPLSLECTVEGTSNPNLYWYRQAAGRGLQLLFYSVGIGQISSEVPQNLSASRPQDRQFILSSKKLLLSDSGFYLCAWNLKGSAEAFFGQGTRLTVV.

This clone was recorded at least ten times. This chain connects TRBV11-1 to TRBJ2-7; possibly TRBD2 for D (6 bases). This CDR3 has 16 residues. With 6 bases removed from V and 2 bases from J, the gap between germline ends came to 20 bases. In germline, CDR1 is SGHAT, CDR2 FQDESV (reference sequence). CDR3 nucleotide sequence: TGTGCCAGCAGACCCAACATACGGGAGCCGACCTACGAGCAGTACTTC. Protein product: CASRPNIREPTYEQYF.

At least ten counts were recorded for this clone. V and J are TRBV27 and TRBJ2-1; 7 bases are shared with TRBD1. J lost 1 base, V lost 6 bases, and 3 bases had no gene match. The germline CDR1 and CDR2 sequences are MNHEY and SMNVEV (reference sequence). The CDR3 sequence is 14 residues long. The CDR3 region is CASSRDSSYNEQFF. Here the CDR3 DNA reads TGTGCCAGCAGCCGGGACAGTTCCTACAATGAGCAGTTCTTC.

This clone has ten or more counts. The chain recombines TRBV7-3 with TRBJ2-1; no firm D call. Germline loops: CDR1 SGHTA, CDR2 FQGTGA. Deletions cut 3 bases from V and 0 bases from J, with 9 bases between. The CDR3 is made up of 15 amino acids. The CDR3 nucleotides read TGTGCCAGCAGCTTTGGGGAAACCTCCTACAATGAGCAGTTCTTC. Translated: CASSFGETSYNEQFF.

This chain joins TRBV6-2 or TRBV6-3 and TRBJ1-1; possibly TRBD1 for D (5 bases). Germline-derived CDR1 and CDR2 are MNHEY and SVGEGT. The V end was cut by 6 bases, the J end by 4 bases, with 18 bases between. This CDR3 spans 15 amino acids. The CDR3: CASSLDGGSATEAFF. CDR3 nucleotide sequence: TGTGCCAGCAGCTTGGACGGGGGTTCGGCCACTGAAGCTTTCTTT.

This clone turned up a few times. V and J are TRBV20-1 and TRBJ1-2, with D tentatively TRBD1 (5 bases). The CDR3 covers 13 residues. Between the trimmed V and J ends, which lost 5 bases and 5 bases, there was a span of 15 bases. Germline V gene sequence: CDR1 DFQATT, CDR2 SNEGSKA (reference sequence). CDR3 protein: CSAPGGLVYGYTF. The CDR3 nucleotides read TGCAGTGCTCCCGGGGGACTGGTTTATGGCTACACCTTC.

Points on this clone: A much larger clone differs from this one at a single base, so this may be a read error. V and J are TRBV10-3 and TRBJ1-2; D is perhaps TRBD1 (5 bases). The CDR3 is 12 amino acids. Germline lookup yields CDR1 ENHRY and CDR2 SYGVKD. The CDR3 sequence is CATSESGGIYTF. The CDR3 DNA reads as TGTGCCACCAGTGAGTCGGGGGGTATATACACCTTC.

The chain recombines TRBV29-1 with TRBJ2-7; maybe TRBD2 (6 bases). The germline V gene has CDR1 SQVTM and CDR2 ANQGSEA. The CDR3 contains 13 residues. V gave up 2 bases and J gave up 0 bases, with 8 bases separating them. The CDR3 DNA reads as TGCAGCGTTGAAAGGGACTCCTCCTACGAGCAGTACTTC. Translated: CSVERDSSYEQYF.

J is TRBJ2-2 and V is TRBV11-1; maybe TRBD2 (5 bases). The germline CDR1 and CDR2 sequences are SGHAT and FQDESV (reference sequence). Trimming removed 4 bases from V and 0 bases from J, with 15 bases in between. This CDR3 is 17 amino acids long. Here the CDR3 DNA reads TGTGCCAGCAGCTCCCGGGGAGTAACTTCGAACACCGGGGAGCTGTTTTTT. Protein sequence: CASSSRGVTSNTGELFF.

This clone was seen ten or more times. The chain couples TRBV7-2 to TRBJ1-5; no reliable D call. Trimming left V 1 base short and J 2 bases short, with 9 bases between. This CDR3 is 15 amino acids long. In germline, CDR1 is SGHTA, CDR2 FQGNSA. The CDR3 reads CASSLGDGGNQPQHF. The CDR3 bases are TGTGCCAGCAGCTTAGGTGACGGTGGCAATCAGCCCCAGCATTTT.

This clone was counted ten times or more. The rearrangement uses TRBV6-4 and TRBJ2-3, with D perhaps matching TRBD2 (7 bases). CDR1 MRHNA and CDR2 SNTAGT come from the germline V gene. V was shortened by 3 bases and J by 11 bases, with 18 bases between the two germline ends. The CDR3 covers 14 residues. CDR3 sequence reads: CASSERGGSAVQYF. In nucleotides, the CDR3 is TGTGCCAGCAGTGAAAGGGGGGGTTCGGCCGTGCAGTATTTT.

This clone has at least ten counts. The chain uses TRBV6-2 or TRBV6-3 and TRBJ2-7; 12 nucleotides match TRBD2. This CDR3 comprises 16 residues. Germline CDR1 is MNHEY and CDR2 is SVGEGT. Unmatched junction bases numbered 8, after V lost 2 bases and J lost 6 bases. CDR3 protein: CASSYPPGLAGGEQYF. The CDR3 nucleotides are TGTGCCAGCAGTTACCCCCCGGGACTAGCGGGTGGCGAGCAGTACTTC.

This clone was counted ten times or more. Other DNA variants within this sample encode the same CDR3. The V call is TRBV19, the J call TRBJ1-5, with unresolved D. Germline CDR1 is LNHDA and CDR2 is SQIVND (reference sequence). V was pared by 1 base and J by 7 bases, with 5 bases between. This CDR3 comprises 12 residues. This chain's CDR3 is CASSIGGQPQHF. The CDR3 nucleotides read TGTGCCAGTAGTATAGGTGGGCAGCCCCAGCATTTT.